Detailed here is one T cell receptor beta chain. These data are taken from a study of blood T cell repertoires in COVID-19. Study-wide background: COVID-19 samples collected from the United States, Italy and Spain covered acute and convalescent phases. T cells, B-cell-depleted T cells, or PBMCs supplied cDNA or gDNA.

Germline CDR1 is MNHEY and CDR2 is SVGAGI. V lost 1 base to trimming and J lost 1 base, with 4 bases between them. The CDR3 extends over 13 amino acids. In the study's own analysis: Amplifying reference gene primers gave estimates of nucleated cell counts. Profiled with immunoSEQ multiplex PCR; TCRdb holds only in-frame clones, not every one. V and J calls and clone size are given by that table; D and trimming were obtained from the DNA. The repertoire holds 250,000 to 300,000 clones, with approximately 85% as singletons. The chain uses TRBV6-5 and TRBJ1-1; D is unresolved. The sequence was obtained from a woman between 70 and 85 years old with acute or convalescent COVID-19. The sample consisted of peripheral blood. The CDR3 DNA follows: TGTGCCAGCAGTTACTTGGCGAACACTGAAGCTTTCTTT. Its translation: CASSYLANTEAFF.